The rows below give T cell receptor beta chains drawn from one sample of a study of blood T cell repertoires in COVID-19. The protocol was immunoSEQ multiplex PCR, while the TCRdb copy is restricted to in-frame clones and leaves out a portion. The sample gives under 300,000 clones, approximately 84% of which show up once; under 4.5% is in the top ten. Source material: peripheral blood. All receptors come from a man in his fifties or sixties with acute or convalescent COVID-19. Both conserved end residues are part of each CDR3. A D gene is named only where the DNA matches it firmly. Some rows have no size entry. The others give once, few or many, or a class for an expanded clone.

D gene,clone size,V gene,J gene,CDR3 protein,CDR3 DNA
-,many,TRBV4-2,TRBJ1-1,CASSQMTMAEAFF,TGTGCCAGCAGCCAGATGACAATGGCTGAAGCTTTCTTT
-,-,TRBV7-6,TRBJ1-5,CASSLNPRNQPQHF,TGTGCCAGCAGCTTAAATCCCAGGAATCAGCCCCAGCATTTT
TRBD2,-,TRBV10-1,TRBJ2-2,CASSERLAGTGELFF,TGCGCCAGCAGTGAACGGCTAGCGGGTACCGGGGAGCTGTTTTTT
TRBD1,few,TRBV18,TRBJ1-2,CASSPPGTGGVYGYTF,TGTGCCAGCTCACCACCCGGGACAGGGGGGGTTTATGGCTACACCTTC
TRBD2,-,TRBV30,TRBJ2-1,CAWSEGTSGGEWIF,TGTGCCTGGAGTGAAGGGACTAGCGGGGGGGAATGGATCTTC
-,-,TRBV6-5,TRBJ2-7,CASSYRDTLPYEQYF,TGTGCCAGCAGTTACCGGGACACCCTACCCTACGAGCAGTACTTC
-,-,TRBV27,TRBJ1-6,CASRKAGEHSPLHF,TGTGCCAGCAGAAAGGCGGGGGAACATTCACCCCTCCACTTT
TRBD1,once,TRBV30,TRBJ1-3,CAWSGGGGGNTIYF,TGTGCCTGGAGTGGAGGGGGCGGTGGAAACACCATATATTTT
-,-,TRBV30,TRBJ1-6,CAWSVEVGNSPLHF,TGTGCCTGGAGTGTAGAGGTTGGCAATTCACCCCTCCACTTT
TRBD1,-,TRBV7-2,TRBJ2-7,CASSFQTGLSNEQYF,TGTGCCAGCAGCTTTCAGACAGGGTTGTCGAACGAGCAGTACTTC
TRBD1,once,TRBV15,TRBJ1-6,CATSSNRGRNSPLHF,TGTGCCACCAGCAGTAACAGGGGGCGGAATTCACCCCTCCACTTT
TRBD1,-,TRBV6-2/TRBV6-3,TRBJ1-2,CASSYAGQGYGYTF,TGTGCCAGCAGTTATGCGGGACAGGGCTATGGCTACACCTTC
TRBD1,many,TRBV10-3,TRBJ2-5,CAISEPDRGEETQYF,TGTGCCATCAGTGAGCCCGACAGGGGGGAAGAGACCCAGTACTTC
TRBD2,-,TRBV15,TRBJ2-1,CATSRGLTSGPYNEQFF,TGTGCCACCAGCAGGGGCCTGACTAGCGGGCCCTACAATGAGCAGTTCTTC
-,-,TRBV3-1/TRBV3-2,TRBJ1-1,CASSQAGPLAAFF,TGTGCCAGCAGCCAAGCAGGGCCCCTGGCGGCTTTCTTT
-,-,TRBV29-1,TRBJ1-2,CSVMYRDYGYTF,TGCAGCGTTATGTACAGGGACTATGGCTACACCTTC
-,many,TRBV7-3,TRBJ1-6,CASSLTYSLGSPLHF,TGTGCCAGCAGCTTAACGTACAGTTTGGGCTCACCCCTCCACTTT
-,once,TRBV6-5,TRBJ1-1,CASSPSWPGGTEAFF,TGTGCCAGCAGCCCATCCTGGCCCGGGGGGACTGAAGCTTTCTTT
-,-,TRBV6-5,TRBJ1-1,CAIQGRGRTEAFF,TGTGCCATCCAGGGGAGGGGACGGACTGAAGCTTTCTTT
TRBD2,-,TRBV5-8,TRBJ2-2,CASSLVAGNTGELFF,TGTGCCAGCAGTTTGGTAGCGGGGAACACCGGGGAGCTGTTTTTT
TRBD1,-,TRBV27,TRBJ2-7,CASSWTGKTYEQYF,TGTGCCAGCAGTTGGACAGGTAAAACCTACGAGCAGTACTTC
-,-,TRBV27,TRBJ1-5,CASSFWGRAQHF,TGTGCCAGCAGTTTTTGGGGCAGGGCCCAGCATTTT
-,-,TRBV18,TRBJ2-3,CASSPNPRIHTDTQYF,TGTGCCAGCTCACCAAACCCGCGAATCCACACAGATACGCAGTATTTT
TRBD1,-,TRBV25-1,TRBJ2-5,CASSKTGTGWETQYF,TGTGCCAGCAGTAAAACCGGGACAGGGTGGGAGACCCAGTACTTC
-,-,TRBV7-6,TRBJ1-4,CASSLVSQENEKLFF,TGTGCCAGCAGCTTAGTATCACAGGAAAATGAAAAACTGTTTTTT